The clone carrying this T cell receptor (beta chain) was seen only a few times. Antigen specificity is unknown. Time point given: week 47, end of study. Vaccination used 300 ug of mutant IDH1 20-mer peptide per dose, with topical imiquimod. The data belong to a study of a mutant IDH1 vaccine in newly diagnosed glioma. About the research overall: Vaccine dosing followed radiotherapy by 4-6 weeks, or accompanied temozolomide cycles. Most patients had received both radiotherapy and temozolomide, the prior options being radiotherapy, temozolomide, or both. Study-level results: Changes in the top peripheral T cell clonotypes seemingly had no bearing on pseudoprogression. Vaccination induced immune responses in about 93% of patients.

The data were produced by immunoSEQ multiplex PCR, yet TCRdb's version contains in-frame clones alone and is incomplete. The sample includes about 84,000 clones, approximately 75% of them seen just once. V lost 4 bases to trimming and J lost 1 base, with 14 bases between them. The CDR3 runs to 15 residues. Germline CDR1 is SGHTA and CDR2 is FQGNSA. The starting material was PBMCs, obtained from a glioma patient whose treatment included an IDH1 peptide vaccine. The source of this sequence is a man in his forties with glioma. V is TRBV7-2 and J is TRBJ2-7; D remains ambiguous. CDR3 coding DNA: TGTGCCAGCAGCTCCCCTGGAGCGTGGTCCTACGAGCAGTACTTC. Translation: CASSSPGAWSYEQYF.